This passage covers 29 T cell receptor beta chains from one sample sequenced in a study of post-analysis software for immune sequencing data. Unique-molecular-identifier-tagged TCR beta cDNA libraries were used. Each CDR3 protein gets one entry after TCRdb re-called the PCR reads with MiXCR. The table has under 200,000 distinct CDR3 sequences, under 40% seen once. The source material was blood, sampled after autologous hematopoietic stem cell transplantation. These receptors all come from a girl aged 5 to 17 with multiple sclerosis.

The CDR3 is CASSPLGSGRNNEQFF. The CDR3 coding sequence is TGTGCCAGCAGTCCCCTGGGTAGCGGGAGGAACAATGAGCAGTTCTTC. The J gene is TRBJ2-1, the V gene TRBV12-3 or TRBV12-4, with 10 bases identical to TRBD2. The CDR3 loop spans 16 amino acids. V lost 5 bases, J lost 5 bases, and 9 bases stayed unmatched.

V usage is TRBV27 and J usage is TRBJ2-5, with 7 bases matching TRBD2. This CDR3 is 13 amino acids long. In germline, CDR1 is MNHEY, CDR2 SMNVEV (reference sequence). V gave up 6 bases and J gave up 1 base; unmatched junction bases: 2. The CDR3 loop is CASSGTTQETQYF. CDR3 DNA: TGTGCCAGCAGCGGGACTACCCAAGAGACCCAGTACTTC.

In DNA form, the CDR3 reads TGTGCCAGCAGTTTATATGGGACTCGAAGGGGCGAGCAGTACTTC. It is translated as CASSLYGTRRGEQYF. This chain uses TRBV28 with TRBJ2-7; D is possibly TRBD2 (6 bases). V was trimmed by 1 base and J by 6 bases, leaving 16 bases between them. CDR1 is MDHEN and CDR2 is SYDVKM in the germline V gene. The length of the CDR3 is 15 residues.

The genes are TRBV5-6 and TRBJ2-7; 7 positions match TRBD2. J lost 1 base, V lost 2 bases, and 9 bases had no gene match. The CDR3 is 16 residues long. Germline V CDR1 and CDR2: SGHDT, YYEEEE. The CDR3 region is CASSFYSAGASYEQYF. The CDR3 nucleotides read TGTGCCAGCAGCTTCTACTCGGCGGGAGCATCCTACGAGCAGTACTTC.

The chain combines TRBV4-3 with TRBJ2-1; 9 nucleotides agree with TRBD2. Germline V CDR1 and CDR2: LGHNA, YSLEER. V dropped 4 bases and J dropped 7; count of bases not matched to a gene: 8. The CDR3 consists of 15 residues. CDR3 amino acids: CASSPDELAGNEQFF. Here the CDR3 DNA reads TGCGCCAGCAGCCCCGATGAACTAGCGGGTAATGAGCAGTTCTTC.

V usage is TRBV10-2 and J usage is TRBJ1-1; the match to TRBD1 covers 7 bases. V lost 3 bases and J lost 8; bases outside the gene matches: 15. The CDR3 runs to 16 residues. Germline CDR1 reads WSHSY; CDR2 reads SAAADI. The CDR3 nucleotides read TGCGCCAGCAGTGAACCCACAGGGGCCCCCTCTCGAGAAGCTTTCTTT. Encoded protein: CASSEPTGAPSREAFF.

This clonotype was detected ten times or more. CDR3 amino acids: CASARGGSGTDTQYF. The CDR3 nucleotides are TGTGCCAGCGCTCGCGGCGGGAGCGGCACAGATACGCAGTATTTT. The gene calls are TRBV3-1 and TRBJ2-3; 7 bases are a match to TRBD2. V dropped 8 bases and J dropped 1; count of bases not matched to a gene: 9. Germline CDR1 is LGHDT and CDR2 is YNNKEL (reference sequence). The CDR3 is made up of 15 amino acids.

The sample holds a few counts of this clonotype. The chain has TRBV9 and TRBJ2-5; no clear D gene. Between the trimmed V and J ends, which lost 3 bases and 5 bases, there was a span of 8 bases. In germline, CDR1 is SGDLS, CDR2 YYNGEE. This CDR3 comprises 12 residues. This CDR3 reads CASSDFRETQYF. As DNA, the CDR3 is TGTGCCAGCAGCGACTTCCGGGAGACCCAGTACTTC.

The CDR3 DNA is TGTGCCAGCAGCCCGTCGACAGTCTATGGCTACACCTTC. Its protein product is CASSPSTVYGYTF. The chain carries TRBV7-2 and TRBJ1-2, with D maybe TRBD1 (5 bases). Germline V lookup: CDR1 SGHTA, CDR2 FQGNSA. Deletions cut 5 bases from V and 4 bases from J, with 11 bases between. The CDR3 totals 13 residues.

The CDR3 nucleotides read TGTGCCGTACAGGGGGCGAACTACGAGCAGTACTTC. Protein product: CAVQGANYEQYF. The rearrangement links TRBV6-6 to TRBJ2-7, with 9 bases that match TRBD1. This CDR3 comprises 12 residues. Germline lookup yields CDR1 MNHNY and CDR2 SVGAGI (reference sequence). V was clipped by 11 bases and J by 3 bases; unmatched bases: 5.

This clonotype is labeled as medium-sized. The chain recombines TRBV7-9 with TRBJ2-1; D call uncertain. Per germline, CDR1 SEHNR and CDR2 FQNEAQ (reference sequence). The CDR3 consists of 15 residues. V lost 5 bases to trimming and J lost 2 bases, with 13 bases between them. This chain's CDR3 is CASSPSDAAYNEQFF. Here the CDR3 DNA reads TGTGCCAGCAGCCCGTCGGACGCAGCCTACAATGAGCAGTTCTTC.

CDR3 in amino acids: CATSDSGHDGYTF. CDR3 nucleotides: TGTGCCACCAGTGACTCGGGACACGATGGCTACACCTTC. The rearrangement joins TRBV24-1 to TRBJ1-2; D perhaps matches TRBD1 (6 bases). CDR1 is KGHDR, CDR2 SFDVKD, per germline. CDR3 length equals 13 residues. The V gene lost 4 bases and the J gene lost 6 bases, with 11 bases spanning the gap.

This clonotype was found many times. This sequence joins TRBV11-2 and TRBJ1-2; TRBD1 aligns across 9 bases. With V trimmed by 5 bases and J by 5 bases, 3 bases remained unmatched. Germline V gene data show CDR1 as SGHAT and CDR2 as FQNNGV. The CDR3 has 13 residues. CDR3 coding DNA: TGTGCCAGCAGCCTCGGGACAGGGTATGGCTACACCTTC. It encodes CASSLGTGYGYTF. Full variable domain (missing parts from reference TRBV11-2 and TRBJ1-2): EAGVAQSPRYKIIEKRQSVAFWCNPISGHATLYWYQQILGQGPKLLIQFQNNGVVDDSQLPKDRFSAERLKGVDSTLKIQPAKLEDSAVYLCASSLGTGYGYTFGSGTRLTVV.

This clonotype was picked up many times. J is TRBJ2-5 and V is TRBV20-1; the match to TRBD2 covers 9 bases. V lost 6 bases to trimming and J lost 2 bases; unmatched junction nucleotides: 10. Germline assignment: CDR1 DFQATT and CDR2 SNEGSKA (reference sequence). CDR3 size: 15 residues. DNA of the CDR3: TGCAGTGCCTTCGTTAGCGGGAGTGGGCAAGAGACCCAGTACTTC. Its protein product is CSAFVSGSGQETQYF.

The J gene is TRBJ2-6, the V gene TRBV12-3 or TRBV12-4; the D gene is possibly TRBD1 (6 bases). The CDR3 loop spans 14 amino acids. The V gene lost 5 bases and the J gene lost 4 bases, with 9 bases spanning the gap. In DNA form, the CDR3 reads TGTGCCAGCAGTCCCGGGACAGGGGCCAACGTCCTGACTTTC. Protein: CASSPGTGANVLTF.

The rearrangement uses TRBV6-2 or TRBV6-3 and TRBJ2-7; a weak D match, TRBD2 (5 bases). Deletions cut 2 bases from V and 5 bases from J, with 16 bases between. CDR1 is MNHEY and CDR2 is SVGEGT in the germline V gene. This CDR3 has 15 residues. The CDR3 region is CASSYEIRGFNEQYF. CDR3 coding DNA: TGTGCCAGCAGTTACGAAATACGGGGATTTAACGAGCAGTACTTC.

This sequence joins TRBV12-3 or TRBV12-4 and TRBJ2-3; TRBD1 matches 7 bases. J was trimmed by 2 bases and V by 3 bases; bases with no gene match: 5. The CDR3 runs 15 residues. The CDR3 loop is CASSFRDSDTDTQYF. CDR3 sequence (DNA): TGTGCCAGCAGTTTCCGGGACAGCGACACAGATACGCAGTATTTT.

The CDR3 loop reads CASSIHRDQETQYF. The DNA for the CDR3 is TGCGCCAGCAGCATACACAGAGACCAAGAGACCCAGTACTTC. V is TRBV5-1 and J is TRBJ2-5, with D uncertain. CDR3 length: 14 residues. CDR1 and CDR2 (germline): SGHRS, YFSETQ. The V and J ends lost 4 bases and 0 bases respectively, with 10 bases between them.

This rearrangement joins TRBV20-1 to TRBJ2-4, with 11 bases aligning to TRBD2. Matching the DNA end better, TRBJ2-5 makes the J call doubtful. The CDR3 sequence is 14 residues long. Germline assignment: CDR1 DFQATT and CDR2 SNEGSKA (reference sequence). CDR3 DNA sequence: TGCAGTGCTAGACGTCCTAGCGGGAGGGAGACCCAGTACTTC. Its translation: CSARRPSGRETQYF.

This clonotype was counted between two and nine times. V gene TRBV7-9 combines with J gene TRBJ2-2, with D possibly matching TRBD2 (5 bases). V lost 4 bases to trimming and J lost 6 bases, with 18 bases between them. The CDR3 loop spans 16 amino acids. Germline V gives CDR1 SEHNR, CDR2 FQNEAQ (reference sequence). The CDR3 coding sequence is TGTGCCAGCAGCTCCGCGTCGGGAAGTTTCGCCGGGGAGCTGTTTTTT. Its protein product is CASSSASGSFAGELFF.

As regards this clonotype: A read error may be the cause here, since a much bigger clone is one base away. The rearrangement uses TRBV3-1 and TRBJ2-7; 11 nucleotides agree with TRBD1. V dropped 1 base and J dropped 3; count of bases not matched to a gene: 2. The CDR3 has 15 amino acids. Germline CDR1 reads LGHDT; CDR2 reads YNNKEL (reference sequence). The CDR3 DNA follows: TGTGCCAGCAGCCAAGTGGGGACAGGGGGCTACGAGCAGTACTTC. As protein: CASSQVGTGGYEQYF.

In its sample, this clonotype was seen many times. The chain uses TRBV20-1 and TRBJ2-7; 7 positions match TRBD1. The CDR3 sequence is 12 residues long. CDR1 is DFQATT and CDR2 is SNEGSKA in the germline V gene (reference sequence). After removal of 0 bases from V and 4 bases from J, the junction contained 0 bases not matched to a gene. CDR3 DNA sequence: TGCAGTGCTAGAGACAGGGGGTACGAGCAGTACTTC. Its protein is CSARDRGYEQYF.

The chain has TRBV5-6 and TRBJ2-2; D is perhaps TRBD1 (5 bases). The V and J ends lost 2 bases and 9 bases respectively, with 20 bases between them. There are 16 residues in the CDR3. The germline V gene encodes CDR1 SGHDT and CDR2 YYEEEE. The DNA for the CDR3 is TGTGCCAGCAGCTTTCGGCAGGGCAGGAGATTGTGGGAGCTGTTTTTT. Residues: CASSFRQGRRLWELFF.

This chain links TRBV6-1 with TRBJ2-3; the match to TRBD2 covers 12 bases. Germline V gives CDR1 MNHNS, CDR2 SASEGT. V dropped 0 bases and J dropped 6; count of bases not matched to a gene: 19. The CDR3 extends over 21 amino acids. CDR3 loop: CASSEAAELAGGGVVLDTQYF. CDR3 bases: TGTGCCAGCAGTGAAGCGGCAGAACTAGCGGGAGGCGGGGTAGTTTTGGATACGCAGTATTTT.

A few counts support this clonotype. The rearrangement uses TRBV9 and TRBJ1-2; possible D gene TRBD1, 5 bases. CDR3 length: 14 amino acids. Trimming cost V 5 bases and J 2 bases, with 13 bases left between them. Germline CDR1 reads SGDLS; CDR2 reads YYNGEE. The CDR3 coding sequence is TGTGCCAGCAGGCCTCCGACAGTGAACTATGGCTACACCTTC. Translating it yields CASRPPTVNYGYTF.

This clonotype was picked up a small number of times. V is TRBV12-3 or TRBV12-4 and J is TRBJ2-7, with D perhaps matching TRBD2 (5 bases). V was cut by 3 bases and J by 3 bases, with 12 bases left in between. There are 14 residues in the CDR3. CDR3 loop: CASSFRADNYEQYF. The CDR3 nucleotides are TGTGCCAGCAGTTTCAGAGCGGATAACTACGAGCAGTACTTC.

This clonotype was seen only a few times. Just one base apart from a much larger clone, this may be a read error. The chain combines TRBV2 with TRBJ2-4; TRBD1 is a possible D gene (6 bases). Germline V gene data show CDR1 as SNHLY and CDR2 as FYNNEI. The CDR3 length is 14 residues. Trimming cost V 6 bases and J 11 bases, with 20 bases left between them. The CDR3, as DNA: TGTGCCAGCAGACAAACAGGGATATTGAACGTTCAGTACTTC. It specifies CASRQTGILNVQYF. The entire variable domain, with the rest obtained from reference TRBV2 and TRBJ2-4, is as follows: EPEVTQTPSHQVTQMGQEVILRCVPISNHLYFYWYRQILGQKVEFLVSFYNNEISEKSEIFDDQFSVERPDGSNFTLKIRSTKLEDSAMYFCASRQTGILNVQYFGAGTRLSVL.

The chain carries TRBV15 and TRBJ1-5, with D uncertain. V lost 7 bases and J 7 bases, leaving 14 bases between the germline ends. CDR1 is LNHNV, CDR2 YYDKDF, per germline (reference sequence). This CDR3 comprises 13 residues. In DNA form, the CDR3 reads TGTGCCACCAACCAGAGGGCGGAGCAGCCCCAGCATTTT. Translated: CATNQRAEQPQHF. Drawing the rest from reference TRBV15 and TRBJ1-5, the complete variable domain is DAMVIQNPRYQVTQFGKPVTLSCSQTLNHNVMYWYQQKSSQAPKLLFHYYDKDFNNEADTPDNFQSRRPNTSFCFLDIRSPGLGDTAMYLCATNQRAEQPQHFGDGTRLSIL.

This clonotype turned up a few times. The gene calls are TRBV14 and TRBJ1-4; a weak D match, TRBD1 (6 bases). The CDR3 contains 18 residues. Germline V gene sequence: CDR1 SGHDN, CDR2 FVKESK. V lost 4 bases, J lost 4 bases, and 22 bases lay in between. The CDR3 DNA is TGTGCCAGCAGCCCCCAAGGGCCGGGGGCGGCGAGTAATGAAAAACTGTTTTTT. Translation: CASSPQGPGAASNEKLFF. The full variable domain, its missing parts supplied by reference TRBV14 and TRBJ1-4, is EAGVTQFPSHSVIEKGQTVTLRCDPISGHDNLYWYRRVMGKEIKFLLHFVKESKQDESGMPNNRFLAERTGGTYSTLKVQPAELEDSGVYFCASSPQGPGAASNEKLFFGSGTQLSVL.